These T cell receptor beta chains were read from a single sample in a study of CD8+ T cells in alopecia areata. The table came from immunoSEQ multiplex PCR; TCRdb's copy has only in-frame clones and leaves some out. The data show 150,000 to 200,000 clones, about three fifths seen once. Material: CD4+ T cells sorted from blood, obtained at week 4, from a patient treated with tofacitinib. Receptors originate from a human donor with alopecia areata. CDR3s include the opening cysteine and the closing phenylalanine or tryptophan. The D gene is left open where the match is weak. Size is omitted from some rows. Given values are once, few, many or a class for expanded clones.

J: TRBJ1-1
V: TRBV2
D: .
size: .
DNA: TGTGCCAGCAGTGATCCGGGCAGGCGGAACACTGAAGCTTTCTTT
CDR3: CASSDPGRRNTEAFF

J: TRBJ1-1
V: TRBV5-1
D: .
size: .
DNA: TGCGCCAGCAGCCTCGTGGGGACGGTCACTGAAGCTTTCTTT
CDR3: CASSLVGTVTEAFF

J: TRBJ2-7
V: TRBV30
D: .
size: .
DNA: TGTGCCTGGAGCGACGACAGGCGTCAGGGGAGAATCTTC
CDR3: CAWSDDRRQGRIF

J: TRBJ2-5
V: TRBV5-1
D: TRBD1
size: .
DNA: TGCGCCAGCAGCTTGGGGGACAGGGAAGAGACCCAGTACTTC
CDR3: CASSLGDREETQYF

J: TRBJ1-5
V: TRBV6-1
D: .
size: few
DNA: TGTGCCAGCAGTGGAAACGACAGAAATCAGCCCCAGCATTTT
CDR3: CASSGNDRNQPQHF

J: TRBJ2-3
V: TRBV19
D: .
size: few
DNA: TGTGCCAGTAGTATTGAGGGGAGACTAGTTGATACGCAGTATTTT
CDR3: CASSIEGRLVDTQYF

J: TRBJ2-5
V: TRBV19
D: .
size: .
DNA: TGTGCCAGTAGTATACAGGGACAAGAGACCCAGTACTTC
CDR3: CASSIQGQETQYF

J: TRBJ1-2
V: TRBV30
D: .
size: few
DNA: TGTGCCTGGAGTAGAGGGTACTATGGCTACACCTTC
CDR3: CAWSRGYYGYTF

J: TRBJ2-5
V: TRBV18
D: .
size: .
DNA: TGTGCCAGCTCACCAGTCAATCAAGAGACCCAGTACTTC
CDR3: CASSPVNQETQYF

J: TRBJ1-2
V: TRBV10-3
D: .
size: .
DNA: TGTGCCATCTCCGGACGGAATGGCTACACCTTC
CDR3: CAISGRNGYTF

J: TRBJ2-7
V: TRBV25-1
D: .
size: .
DNA: TGTGCCAGCAGTGGTCGACAGTCCTACGAGCAGTACTTC
CDR3: CASSGRQSYEQYF

J: TRBJ2-6
V: TRBV2
D: .
size: .
DNA: TGTGCCAGCAGTGAAGGCAGGGGTGCTGGGGCCAACGTCCTGACTTTC
CDR3: CASSEGRGAGANVLTF

J: TRBJ2-4
V: TRBV5-1
D: .
size: .
DNA: TGCGCCAGCAGCTTGAGGGGCATTCAGTACTTC
CDR3: CASSLRGIQYF

J: TRBJ1-2
V: TRBV7-2
D: .
size: .
DNA: TGTGCCAGCAGCCTCGACCGAACTAATGGCTACACCTTC
CDR3: CASSLDRTNGYTF

J: TRBJ1-6
V: TRBV10-3
D: .
size: .
DNA: TGTGCCATCAAAATGGACAGTTATAATTCACCCCTCCACTTT
CDR3: CAIKMDSYNSPLHF

J: TRBJ2-2
V: TRBV2
D: .
size: once
DNA: TGTGCCAGCAGTGTGCACAGTTTGAGCACCGGGGAGCTGTTTTTT
CDR3: CASSVHSLSTGELFF

J: TRBJ2-1
V: TRBV20-1
D: .
size: .
DNA: TGTACAGTTGGCTCCTACAATGAGCAGTTCTTC
CDR3: CTVGSYNEQFF

J: TRBJ2-1
V: TRBV10-3
D: TRBD1
size: few
DNA: TGTGCCATCAGTGAGAGGGGTGACAGGGAACATGAGCAGTTCTTC
CDR3: CAISERGDREHEQFF

J: TRBJ1-2
V: TRBV11-2
D: .
size: .
DNA: TGTGCCAGCAGCAAAGGACAAGCGTGGTCCTTAGGCTACACCTTC
CDR3: CASSKGQAWSLGYTF

J: TRBJ2-5
V: TRBV20-1
D: .
size: .
DNA: TGCAGTGCTAGAGGGGGGGCCATCCAGTACTTC
CDR3: CSARGGAIQYF

J: TRBJ2-4
V: TRBV4-1
D: .
size: .
DNA: TGCGCCAGCAGCCCCCGAGCGGAGGTACTAGCCAAAAACATTCAGTACTTC
CDR3: CASSPRAEVLAKNIQYF

J: TRBJ2-3
V: TRBV6-5
D: .
size: .
DNA: TGTGCCAGCAGTCCTTTGGACAGTCAGGCCGATACGCAGTATTTT
CDR3: CASSPLDSQADTQYF

J: TRBJ2-1
V: TRBV6-5
D: .
size: few
DNA: TGTGCCAGCAGTTACCCCCTAGCGCCCGAATACAATGAGCAGTTCTTC
CDR3: CASSYPLAPEYNEQFF

J: TRBJ1-6
V: TRBV27
D: .
size: .
DNA: TGTGCCAGCAGCCGCGGACGGTCAAACCTCCACTTT
CDR3: CASSRGRSNLHF

J: TRBJ1-2
V: TRBV27
D: .
size: .
DNA: TGTGCCAGCAGTCCCCCGGGCCCTACCCTCTATGGCTACACCTTC
CDR3: CASSPPGPTLYGYTF

J: TRBJ2-6
V: TRBV6-5
D: .
size: .
DNA: TGTGCCAGCAGTTACTCGCCCGCTGGGGCCAACGTCCTGACTTTC
CDR3: CASSYSPAGANVLTF

J: TRBJ1-1
V: TRBV27
D: .
size: few
DNA: TGTGCCAGCACGCCGGACAGATTCACTGAAGCTTTCTTT
CDR3: CASTPDRFTEAFF

J: TRBJ1-1
V: TRBV5-1
D: .
size: .
DNA: TGCGCCAGCAGCGTAGTCTCCGGGAGGACTGAAGCTTTCTTT
CDR3: CASSVVSGRTEAFF

J: TRBJ2-3
V: TRBV5-1
D: .
size: .
DNA: TGCGCCAGCACATGGGGGGCCACAGATACGCAGTATTTT
CDR3: CASTWGATDTQYF

J: TRBJ2-3
V: TRBV29-1
D: .
size: .
DNA: TGCAGCGTAGTTAAGACAGAAGATACGCAGTATTTT
CDR3: CSVVKTEDTQYF

J: TRBJ2-4
V: TRBV19
D: TRBD1
size: .
DNA: TGTGCCACCAGTCCTCGGACAGGGACAAGTGCCAAAAACATTCAGTACTTC
CDR3: CATSPRTGTSAKNIQYF

J: TRBJ1-2
V: TRBV4-1
D: .
size: .
DNA: TGCGCCAGCAGCCAAGATGGGGCCGGCTACACCTTC
CDR3: CASSQDGAGYTF

J: TRBJ2-6
V: TRBV7-2
D: .
size: .
DNA: TGTGCCAGCAGCTGGGGGCGCCAGGGCGTCCTGACTTTC
CDR3: CASSWGRQGVLTF

J: TRBJ2-4
V: TRBV5-1
D: TRBD1
size: .
DNA: TGCGCCAGCACCTTGGGACAGGGGGCCTCCAAAAACATTCAGTACTTC
CDR3: CASTLGQGASKNIQYF

J: TRBJ2-7
V: TRBV4-3
D: .
size: once
DNA: TGCGCCAGCAGCCAGGATCCGATGGACGAGCAGTACTTC
CDR3: CASSQDPMDEQYF

J: TRBJ2-7
V: TRBV29-1
D: .
size: few
DNA: TGCAGCGTTAACGACAACTCCTACGAGCAGTACTTC
CDR3: CSVNDNSYEQYF

J: TRBJ1-3
V: TRBV29-1
D: TRBD1
size: .
DNA: TGCAGCGTTGGAGGGACAGGGTATGGAAACACCATATATTTT
CDR3: CSVGGTGYGNTIYF

J: TRBJ1-2
V: TRBV5-1
D: .
size: .
DNA: TGCGCCAGCAGCTTTGGGGGGCATCGTGGCTACACCTTC
CDR3: CASSFGGHRGYTF

J: TRBJ1-6
V: TRBV30
D: .
size: few
DNA: TGTGCCTGGACCTGGACGAATTCACCCCTCCACTTT
CDR3: CAWTWTNSPLHF

J: TRBJ1-1
V: TRBV2
D: .
size: .
DNA: TGTGCCAGCAGTGAAGCGAGGCTCGAAGCTTTCTTT
CDR3: CASSEARLEAFF

J: TRBJ2-1
V: TRBV30
D: TRBD2
size: .
DNA: TGTGCCTGGAGTGGTCTAGCGGGGGCCGAGCAGTTCTTC
CDR3: CAWSGLAGAEQFF

J: TRBJ1-4
V: TRBV30
D: .
size: once
DNA: TGTGCCTCCACGAGGACAGCAACTAATGAAAAACTGTTTTTT
CDR3: CASTRTATNEKLFF

J: TRBJ2-3
V: TRBV30
D: TRBD2
size: .
DNA: TGTGCCTGGCTATGCCCGGCTAGCGGGTCCACAGATACGCAGTATTTT
CDR3: CAWLCPASGSTDTQYF

J: TRBJ1-1
V: TRBV7-2
D: .
size: .
DNA: TGTGCCAGCAGCTTAGCCCGCGGAACTGAAGCTTTCTTT
CDR3: CASSLARGTEAFF

J: TRBJ1-4
V: TRBV7-2
D: .
size: once
DNA: TGTGCCAGCAGCTCACCGTATGGGGAAAAACTGTTTTTT
CDR3: CASSSPYGEKLFF

J: TRBJ2-5
V: TRBV29-1
D: .
size: .
DNA: TGCAGCGTTGACCTGGCGGAGACCCAGTACTTC
CDR3: CSVDLAETQYF

J: TRBJ1-2
V: TRBV27
D: .
size: .
DNA: TGTGCCACAACGGACAGAAACTATGGCTACACCTTC
CDR3: CATTDRNYGYTF